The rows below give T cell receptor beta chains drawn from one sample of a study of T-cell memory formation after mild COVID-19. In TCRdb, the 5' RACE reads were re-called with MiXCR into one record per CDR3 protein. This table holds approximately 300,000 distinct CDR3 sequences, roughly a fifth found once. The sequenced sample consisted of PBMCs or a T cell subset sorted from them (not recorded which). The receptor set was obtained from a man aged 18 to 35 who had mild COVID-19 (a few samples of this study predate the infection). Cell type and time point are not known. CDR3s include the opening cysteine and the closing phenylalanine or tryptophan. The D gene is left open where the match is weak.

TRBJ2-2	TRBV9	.	CASSATLNTGELFF
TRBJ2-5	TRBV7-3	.	CASSLIGLDGETQYF
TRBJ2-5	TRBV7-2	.	CASSPGEVRETQYF
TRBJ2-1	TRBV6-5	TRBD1	CASSYGEGTGVSEQFF
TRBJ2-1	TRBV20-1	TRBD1	CSARAPGQGDNEQFF
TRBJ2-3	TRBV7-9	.	CASSAPPGGRQDTQYF
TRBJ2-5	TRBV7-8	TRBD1	CASSLEGQGRGTQYF
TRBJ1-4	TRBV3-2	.	CASSQGAEKLFF
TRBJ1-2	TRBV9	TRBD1	CASSPRGGAYGYTF
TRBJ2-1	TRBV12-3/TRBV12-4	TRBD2	CASSPTSADYNEQFF
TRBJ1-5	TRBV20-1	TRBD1	CSARDRRIGGNQPQHF
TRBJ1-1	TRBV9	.	CASTLGGENTEAFF
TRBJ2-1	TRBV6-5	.	CASSYSRVDREQFF
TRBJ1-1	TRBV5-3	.	CARSNYTEAFF
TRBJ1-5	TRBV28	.	CASTQPVENQPQHF
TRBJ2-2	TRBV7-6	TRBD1	CASSPINRGFGELFF
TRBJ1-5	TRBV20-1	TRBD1	CSATPGTGVQPQHF
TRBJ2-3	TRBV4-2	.	CASSQGTTSTDTQYF
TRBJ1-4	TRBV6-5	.	CASSSPSGSTNEKLFF
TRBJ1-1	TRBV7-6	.	CASSFFGNTEAFF
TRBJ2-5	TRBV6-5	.	CASSPGAETQYF
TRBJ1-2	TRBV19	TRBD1	CASSIPGGAFGGYTF
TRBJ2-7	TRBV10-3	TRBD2	CAISESLAGDHSYEQYF
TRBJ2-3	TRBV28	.	CASIRAGATDTQYF
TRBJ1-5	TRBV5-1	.	CASSLVAGSNQPQHF